The 20 T cell receptor beta chains listed next were all sequenced from one sample in a study of blood T cell repertoires in COVID-19. Clones were sequenced by immunoSEQ multiplex PCR, and TCRdb holds only the in-frame ones, with some missing. In the table there are more than 200,000 clones, 83% of which are singletons. Sequencing used peripheral blood. The receptors were sampled from a woman in her 40s with active or convalescent COVID-19.

The rearrangement links TRBV28 to TRBJ1-2; 8 bases are a match to TRBD1. After removal of 1 base from V and 8 bases from J, the junction contained 9 bases not matched to a gene. The CDR3 length is 15 residues. The germline V gene has CDR1 MDHEN and CDR2 SYDVKM. The CDR3 bases are TGTGCCAGCAGTTTATCTTTTGGACAGGGCTACGGCTACACCTTC. The encoded protein is CASSLSFGQGYGYTF.

V gene TRBV19 combines with J gene TRBJ2-3; 10 bases are a match to TRBD2. Per germline, CDR1 LNHDA and CDR2 SQIVND (reference sequence). The CDR3 loop spans 15 amino acids. V trimming: 7 bases; J trimming: 15 bases; junction bases outside the gene matches: 19. The CDR3 loop reads CASTSTRLAGEGLYF. The CDR3 region has the DNA TGTGCCAGTACCTCTACGAGGCTAGCGGGGGAGGGGCTCTATTTT.

Note on this clone: The same CDR3 arises from other DNA sequences in this sample as well. This chain connects TRBV5-1 to TRBJ1-1, with unresolved D. The CDR3 is 15 residues long. With 0 bases removed from V and 0 bases from J, the gap between germline ends came to 9 bases. Germline V lookup: CDR1 SGHRS, CDR2 YFSETQ. The DNA for the CDR3 is TGCGCCAGCAGCTTGGAGCCAGGCTTGAACACTGAAGCTTTCTTT. As protein: CASSLEPGLNTEAFF.

The V call is TRBV6-4, the J call TRBJ2-5, with 8 bases matching TRBD2. The CDR3 sequence is 14 residues long. Losses at the gene ends were 3 bases for V and 4 bases for J; bases not matched to a gene: 4. Germline V CDR1 and CDR2: MRHNA, SNTAGT. This CDR3 is CASSESRGGETQYF. In nucleotides, the CDR3 is TGTGCCAGCAGTGAATCACGGGGGGGAGAGACCCAGTACTTC.

In its sample, this clone was seen once. The rearrangement links TRBV11-2 to TRBJ1-3; the D gene is possibly TRBD1 (6 bases). The germline V and J ends were trimmed by 11 bases and 0 bases, with 14 bases remaining between them. Germline V CDR1 and CDR2: SGHAT, FQNNGV. The CDR3 has 14 residues. The chain's CDR3 is CASGDTNSGNTIYF. Written as DNA, the CDR3 is TGTGCCTCCGGGGACACGAACTCTGGAAACACCATATATTTT.

The chain is built from TRBV19 and TRBJ2-1; no clear D. This CDR3 contains 16 residues. V was trimmed by 5 bases and J by 0 bases, leaving 14 bases between them. The V gene's germline CDR1 is LNHDA and CDR2 SQIVND (reference sequence). CDR3 region: CASSSRLKSSYNEQFF. The CDR3 DNA is TGTGCCAGTAGTTCTAGACTTAAGAGCTCCTACAATGAGCAGTTCTTC.

The count of this clone is one. J is TRBJ2-3 and V is TRBV6-5, with 9 bases identical to TRBD1. Germline trimming cut 8 bases from V and 3 bases from J; bases unmatched to any gene: 6. Looked up from germline, CDR1 is MNHEY and CDR2 is SVGAGI. This CDR3 comprises 14 residues. CDR3 DNA: TGTGCCAGCTGGGACAGGGCCGAGACAGATACGCAGTATTTT. It translates to CASWDRAETDTQYF.

This clone showed up just once. The chain links TRBV11-2 to TRBJ2-7, with TRBD2 matching over 10 bases. Trimming at V came to 8 bases and at J to 9 bases, leaving 25 bases not matched to a gene. Germline CDR1 and CDR2: SGHAT and FQNNGV. The CDR3 runs to 18 residues. CDR3 DNA sequence: TGTGCCAGCGGACCACAGGGCGATCTAGCGGGAGTTATGCGGAGGCAGTACTTC. Translating gives CASGPQGDLAGVMRRQYF.

The V call is TRBV3-1 (or the pseudogene TRBV3-2), the J call TRBJ2-7; D is unclear. V was cut by 0 bases and J by 6 bases, with 9 bases left in between. CDR3 length: 13 amino acids. The germline V gene has CDR1 LGHDT and CDR2 YNNKEL (reference sequence). The CDR3 DNA is TGTGCCAGCAGCCAAGATCGGGTGACCGAGCAGTACTTC. As protein: CASSQDRVTEQYF.

The chain links TRBV4-1 to TRBJ2-4, with TRBD2 matching over 14 bases. The CDR3 consists of 18 residues. V shed 3 bases, J shed 0 bases, and the junction held 4 bases outside the gene matches. Germline V lookup: CDR1 MGHRA, CDR2 YSYEKL. CDR3 nucleotides: TGCGCCAGCAGCCACGGACTAGCGGGGGGTCTAGCCAAAAACATTCAGTACTTC. As protein: CASSHGLAGGLAKNIQYF.

This sequence joins TRBV27 and TRBJ2-7; 14 bases are a match to TRBD2. Germline CDR1 and CDR2: MNHEY and SMNVEV (reference sequence). The CDR3 consists of 13 residues. The ends lost 5 bases at V and 11 bases at J; junction bases unmatched: 5. The DNA for the CDR3 is TGTGCCAGCAGTCCGGGACTAGCGGGAGTCAAGTACTTC. Translated: CASSPGLAGVKYF.

A single count supports this clone. V is TRBV11-3 and J is TRBJ2-7; D is unresolved. Trimming pared 1 base from V and 4 bases from J, leaving 14 bases between. Germline V gene sequence: CDR1 SGHNT, CDR2 YENEEA. This CDR3 is 15 amino acids long. CDR3 sequence (DNA): TGTGCCAGCAGCTTAGGCGGTCAAGCTACATACGAGCAGTACTTC. This encodes CASSLGGQATYEQYF. Full variable domain (missing parts from reference TRBV11-3 and TRBJ2-7): EAGVVQSPRYKIIEKKQPVAFWCNPISGHNTLYWYLQNLGQGPELLIRYENEEAVDDSQLPKDRFSAERLKGVDSTLKIQPAELGDSAVYLCASSLGGQATYEQYFGPGTRLTVT.

This rearrangement joins TRBV2 to TRBJ2-7, with TRBD1 identical over 9 bases. The V gene's germline CDR1 is SNHLY and CDR2 FYNNEI. This CDR3 is 18 amino acids long. The V and J ends lost 7 bases and 0 bases, in that order; junction bases with no gene match: 16. The CDR3 protein is CASILPGQGSHSSYEQYF. CDR3 coding DNA: TGTGCCAGCATTCTACCGGGACAGGGCTCCCATAGCTCCTACGAGCAGTACTTC.

The chain links TRBV28 to TRBJ1-5; 7 nucleotides agree with TRBD1. CDR1 is MDHEN, CDR2 SYDVKM, per germline. V lost 5 bases to trimming and J lost 4 bases; unmatched junction nucleotides: 5. This CDR3 spans 14 amino acids. Here the CDR3 DNA reads TGTGCCAGCAGTGTGTCCAGGGGGAATCAGCCCCAGCATTTT. As protein: CASSVSRGNQPQHF.

The CDR3 DNA sequence: TGTGCCAGTAGCCTCAACGGAGGATTCTATGGCTACACCTTC. Residues: CASSLNGGFYGYTF. The chain uses TRBV19 and TRBJ1-2, with no clear D. The CDR3 totals 14 residues. Germline V gene sequence: CDR1 LNHDA, CDR2 SQIVND (reference sequence). V lost 6 bases and J lost 4, with 15 bases in between.

In this sample, this clone turned up a few times. The genes are TRBV4-3 and TRBJ2-2, with a tentative D call TRBD2 (5 bases). V lost 4 bases, J lost 1 base, and 19 bases lay in between. Germline V CDR1 and CDR2: LGHNA, YSLEER. The CDR3 has 18 amino acids. CDR3 region: CASSPIPISGGNTGELFF. The CDR3 region has the DNA TGCGCCAGCAGCCCCATTCCTATCTCAGGAGGGAACACCGGGGAGCTGTTTTTT.

The chain links TRBV21-1 to TRBJ1-5; the tabulated D call, TRBD1, remains unverified against the DNA. TRBV21-1 is a pseudogene segment. There are 19 residues in the CDR3. The DNA for the CDR3 is TGTGCCAGCAGCAATGGGTGGGGGCGCGGGCTTGGGAGCAATCAGCCCCAGCATTTT. Its translation is CASSNGWGRGLGSNQPQHF.

The chain's CDR3 is CASSGTGWGDGYTF. CDR3 bases: TGTGCCAGTAGTGGGACAGGGTGGGGTGATGGCTACACCTTC. The chain has TRBV19 and TRBJ1-2; 9 bases align to TRBD1. CDR3 length equals 14 residues. The germline CDR1 and CDR2 sequences are LNHDA and SQIVND (reference sequence). V shed 5 bases, J shed 6 bases, and the junction held 7 bases outside the gene matches.

The genes are TRBV28 and TRBJ2-6; 8 bases fit TRBD1. The V and J ends lost 9 bases and 0 bases, in that order; junction bases with no gene match: 4. The CDR3 covers 15 residues. The germline CDR1 and CDR2 sequences are MDHEN and SYDVKM. The CDR3 sequence: CASITGGSGANVLTF. The CDR3, as DNA: TGTGCCAGTATTACAGGGGGCTCTGGGGCCAACGTCCTGACTTTC.

J is TRBJ1-2 and V is TRBV18; no firm D call. Germline lookup yields CDR1 KGHSH and CDR2 LQKENI. The CDR3 has 14 amino acids. V dropped 6 bases and J dropped 6 bases, with 17 bases sitting between them. The DNA of the CDR3 is TGTGCCAGCTCCCTAAGGGAGGGAACGGATGGCTACACCTTC. Protein sequence: CASSLREGTDGYTF.